The entry below gives a single TCR beta chain sequence along with its context. Its antigen is unknown. The sample belongs to a study of T cell responses to AZD1222 COVID-19 vaccine. General study points: The peak T cell response came first, and repertoires were sampled only after it. Clonal diversity may have been underestimated in mostly white British donors. The study found Spike-specific TCR breadth and depth rose after two AZD1222 doses.

Sequencing used immunoSEQ multiplex PCR; TCRdb keeps in-frame clones, though not all of them. The sample includes 150,000 to 180,000 clones, around nine tenths seen only once; the top ten take approximately 19%. There are 12 residues in the CDR3. Germline V gene data show CDR1 as SQVTM and CDR2 as ANQGSEA. Sequenced here: peripheral blood, sampled on day 0 of AZD1222 vaccination. V usage is TRBV29-1 and J usage is TRBJ2-7, with a possible D match to TRBD2 (7 bases). The TCR sequence derives from an adult in good health. The CDR3 spells CSARGAPYEQYF. For the CDR3, the DNA is TGCAGTGCCCGGGGGGCCCCCTACGAGCAGTACTTC.